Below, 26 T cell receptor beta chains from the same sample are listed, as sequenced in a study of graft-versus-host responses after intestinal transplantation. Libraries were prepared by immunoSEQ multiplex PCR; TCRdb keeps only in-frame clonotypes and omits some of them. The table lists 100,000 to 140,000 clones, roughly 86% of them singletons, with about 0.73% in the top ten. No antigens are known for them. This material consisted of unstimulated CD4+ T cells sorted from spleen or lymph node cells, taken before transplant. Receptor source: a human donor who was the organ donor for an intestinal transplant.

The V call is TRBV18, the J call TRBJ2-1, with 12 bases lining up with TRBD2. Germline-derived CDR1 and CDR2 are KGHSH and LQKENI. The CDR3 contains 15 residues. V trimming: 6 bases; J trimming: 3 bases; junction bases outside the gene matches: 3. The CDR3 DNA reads TGTGCCAGCTCGCGGACTAGCGGGAACTACAATGAGCAGTTCTTC. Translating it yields CASSRTSGNYNEQFF. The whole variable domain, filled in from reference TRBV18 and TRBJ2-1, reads NAGVMQNPRHLVRRRGQEARLRCSPMKGHSHVYWYRQLPEEGLKFMVYLQKENIIDESGMPKERFSAEFPKEGPSILRIQQVVRGDSAAYFCASSRTSGNYNEQFFGPGTRLTVL.

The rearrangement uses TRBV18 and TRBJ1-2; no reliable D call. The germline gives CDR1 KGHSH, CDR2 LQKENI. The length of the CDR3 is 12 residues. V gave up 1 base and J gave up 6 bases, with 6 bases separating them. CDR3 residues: CASSPRGHGYTF. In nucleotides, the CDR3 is TGTGCCAGCTCACCACGGGGTCATGGCTACACCTTC.

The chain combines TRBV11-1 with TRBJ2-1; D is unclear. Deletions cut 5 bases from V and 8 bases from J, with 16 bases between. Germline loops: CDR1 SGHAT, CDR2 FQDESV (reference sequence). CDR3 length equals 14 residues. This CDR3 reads CASSPQGRGHEQFF. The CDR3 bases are TGTGCCAGCAGCCCTCAAGGAAGAGGCCATGAGCAGTTCTTC.

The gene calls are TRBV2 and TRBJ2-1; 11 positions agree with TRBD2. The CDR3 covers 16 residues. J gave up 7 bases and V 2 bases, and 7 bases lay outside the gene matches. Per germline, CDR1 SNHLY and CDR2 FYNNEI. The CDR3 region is CASSEFSLAGGNEQFF. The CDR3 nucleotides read TGTGCCAGCAGTGAATTCTCGCTAGCGGGAGGTAATGAGCAGTTCTTC. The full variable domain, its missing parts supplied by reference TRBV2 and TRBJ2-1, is EPEVTQTPSHQVTQMGQEVILRCVPISNHLYFYWYRQILGQKVEFLVSFYNNEISEKSEIFDDQFSVERPDGSNFTLKIRSTKLEDSAMYFCASSEFSLAGGNEQFFGPGTRLTVL.

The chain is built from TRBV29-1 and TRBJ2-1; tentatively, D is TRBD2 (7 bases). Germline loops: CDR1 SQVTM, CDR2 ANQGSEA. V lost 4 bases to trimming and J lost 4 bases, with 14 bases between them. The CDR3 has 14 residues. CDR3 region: CSVASGGVYNEQFF. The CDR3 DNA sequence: TGCAGCGTTGCCTCGGGGGGCGTATACAATGAGCAGTTCTTC.

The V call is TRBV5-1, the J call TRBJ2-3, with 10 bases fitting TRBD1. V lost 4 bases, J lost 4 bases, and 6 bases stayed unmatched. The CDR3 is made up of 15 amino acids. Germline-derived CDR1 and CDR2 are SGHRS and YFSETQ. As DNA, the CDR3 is TGCGCCAGCAGCGGAGCCGGGACAGGGGCAGATACGCAGTATTTT. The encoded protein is CASSGAGTGADTQYF.

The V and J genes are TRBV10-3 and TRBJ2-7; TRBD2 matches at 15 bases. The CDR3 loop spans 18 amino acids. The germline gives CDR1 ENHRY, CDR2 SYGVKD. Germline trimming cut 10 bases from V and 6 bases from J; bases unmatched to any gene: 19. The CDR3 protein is CATRPGLAGGEVVGEQYF. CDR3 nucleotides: TGTGCCACCCGACCGGGACTAGCGGGGGGAGAGGTCGTAGGCGAGCAGTACTTC.

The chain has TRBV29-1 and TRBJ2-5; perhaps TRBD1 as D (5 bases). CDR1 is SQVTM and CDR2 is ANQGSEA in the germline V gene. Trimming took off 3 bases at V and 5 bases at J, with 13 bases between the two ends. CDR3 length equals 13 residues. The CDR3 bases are TGCAGCGTTGAGGGGCAACAGTTCGAGACCCAGTACTTC. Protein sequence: CSVEGQQFETQYF.

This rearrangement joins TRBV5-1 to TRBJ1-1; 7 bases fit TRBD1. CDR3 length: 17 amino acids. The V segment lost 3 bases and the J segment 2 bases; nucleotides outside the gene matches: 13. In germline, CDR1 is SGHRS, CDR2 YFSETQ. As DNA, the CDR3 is TGCGCCAGCAGCTCATCCGAGGGACAGCGATTAAACACTGAAGCTTTCTTT. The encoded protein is CASSSSEGQRLNTEAFF.

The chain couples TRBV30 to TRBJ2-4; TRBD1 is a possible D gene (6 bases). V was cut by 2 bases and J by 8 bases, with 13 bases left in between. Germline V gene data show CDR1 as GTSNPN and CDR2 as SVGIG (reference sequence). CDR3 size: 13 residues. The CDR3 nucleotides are TGTGCCTGGAGTAAGGGGGAGTTTGACATTCAGTACTTC. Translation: CAWSKGEFDIQYF.

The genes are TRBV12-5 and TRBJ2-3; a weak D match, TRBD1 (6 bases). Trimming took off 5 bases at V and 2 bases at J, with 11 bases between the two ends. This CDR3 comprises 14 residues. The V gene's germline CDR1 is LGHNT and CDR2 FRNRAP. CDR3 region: CASGSGQLTDTQYF. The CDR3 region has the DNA TGTGCTAGTGGTAGTGGACAGCTCACAGATACGCAGTATTTT.

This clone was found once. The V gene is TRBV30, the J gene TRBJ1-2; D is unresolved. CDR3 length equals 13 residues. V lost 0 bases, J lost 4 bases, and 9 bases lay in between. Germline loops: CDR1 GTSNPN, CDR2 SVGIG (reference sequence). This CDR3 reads CAWSVRLRYGYTF. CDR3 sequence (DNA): TGTGCCTGGAGTGTAAGATTGCGCTATGGCTACACCTTC.

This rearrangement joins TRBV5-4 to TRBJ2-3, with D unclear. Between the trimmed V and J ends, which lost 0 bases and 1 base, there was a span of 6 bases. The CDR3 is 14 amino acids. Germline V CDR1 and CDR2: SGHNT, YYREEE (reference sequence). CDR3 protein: CASSLERGTDTQYF. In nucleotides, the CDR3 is TGTGCCAGCAGCTTGGAAAGGGGCACAGATACGCAGTATTTT.

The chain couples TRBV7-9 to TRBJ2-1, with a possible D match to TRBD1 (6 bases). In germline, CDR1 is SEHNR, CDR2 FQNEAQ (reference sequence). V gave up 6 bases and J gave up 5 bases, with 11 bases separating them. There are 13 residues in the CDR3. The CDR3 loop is CASSGQPHNEQFF. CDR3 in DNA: TGTGCCAGCAGTGGACAGCCGCACAATGAGCAGTTCTTC.

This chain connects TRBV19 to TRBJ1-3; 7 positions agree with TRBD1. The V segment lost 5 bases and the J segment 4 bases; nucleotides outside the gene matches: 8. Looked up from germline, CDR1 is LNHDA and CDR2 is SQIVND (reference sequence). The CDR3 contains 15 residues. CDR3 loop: CASSFGQASGNTIYF. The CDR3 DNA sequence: TGTGCCAGTAGTTTTGGACAGGCGTCCGGAAACACCATATATTTT.

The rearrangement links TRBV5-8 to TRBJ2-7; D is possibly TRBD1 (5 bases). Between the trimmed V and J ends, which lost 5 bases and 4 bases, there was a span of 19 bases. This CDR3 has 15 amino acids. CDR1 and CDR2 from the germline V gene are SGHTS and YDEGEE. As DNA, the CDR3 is TGTGCCAGCAGTTACCCCCAGACAGCGACATACGAGCAGTACTTC. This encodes CASSYPQTATYEQYF.

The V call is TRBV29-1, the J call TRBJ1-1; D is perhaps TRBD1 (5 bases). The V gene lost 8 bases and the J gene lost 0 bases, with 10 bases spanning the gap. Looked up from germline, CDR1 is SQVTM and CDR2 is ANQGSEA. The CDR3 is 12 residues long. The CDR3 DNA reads TGCAGCCCGACAGTCTTGAACACTGAAGCTTTCTTT. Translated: CSPTVLNTEAFF.

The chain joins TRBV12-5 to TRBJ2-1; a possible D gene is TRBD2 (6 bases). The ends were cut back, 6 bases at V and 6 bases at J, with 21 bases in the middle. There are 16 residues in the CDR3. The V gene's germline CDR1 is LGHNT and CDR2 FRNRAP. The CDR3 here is CASGLFGTGRINEQFF. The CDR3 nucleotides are TGTGCTAGTGGCCTTTTCGGGACTGGGCGGATCAATGAGCAGTTCTTC.

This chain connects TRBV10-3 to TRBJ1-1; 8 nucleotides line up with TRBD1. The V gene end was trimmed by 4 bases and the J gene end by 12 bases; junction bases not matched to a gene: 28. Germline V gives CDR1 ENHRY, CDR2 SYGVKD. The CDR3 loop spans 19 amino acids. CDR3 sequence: CAISGGPARGLNPQAPPFF. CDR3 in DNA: TGTGCCATCAGTGGAGGGCCAGCCAGGGGGCTTAACCCCCAGGCCCCCCCTTTCTTT.

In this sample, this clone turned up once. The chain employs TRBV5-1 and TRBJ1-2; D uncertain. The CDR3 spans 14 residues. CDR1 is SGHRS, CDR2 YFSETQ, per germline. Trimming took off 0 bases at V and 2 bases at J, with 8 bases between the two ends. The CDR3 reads CASSLDPVNYGYTF. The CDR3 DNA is TGCGCCAGCAGCTTGGATCCGGTGAACTATGGCTACACCTTC.

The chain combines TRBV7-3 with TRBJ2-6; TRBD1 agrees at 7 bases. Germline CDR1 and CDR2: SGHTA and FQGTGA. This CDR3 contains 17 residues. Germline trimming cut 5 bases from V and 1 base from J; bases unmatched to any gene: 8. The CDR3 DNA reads TGTGCCAGCAGCATGGACAGGTCCCTTTCTGGGGCCAACGTCCTGACTTTC. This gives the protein CASSMDRSLSGANVLTF.

In DNA, the CDR3 is TGTGCCAGCAGCTTAGGTAGAGAAGGCAATCAGCCCCAGCATTTT. Its translation is CASSLGREGNQPQHF. This chain links TRBV11-2 with TRBJ1-5; D is uncertain. This CDR3 spans 15 amino acids. Germline-derived CDR1 and CDR2 are SGHAT and FQNNGV. The V end lost 1 base, the J end lost 2 bases, and 9 bases lay between the germline ends.

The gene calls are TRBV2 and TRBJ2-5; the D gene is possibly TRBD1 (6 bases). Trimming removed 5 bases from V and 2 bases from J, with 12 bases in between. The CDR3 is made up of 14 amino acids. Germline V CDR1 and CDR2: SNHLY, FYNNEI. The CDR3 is CASSPRTAQETQYF. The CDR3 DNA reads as TGTGCCAGCAGTCCACGGACAGCGCAAGAGACCCAGTACTTC.

CDR3 in DNA: TGTGCCAGTAGTCAATCAGGGGAGGGTGAGCAGTTCTTC. Translated: CASSQSGEGEQFF. The chain recombines TRBV19 with TRBJ2-1; maybe TRBD2 (7 bases). The length of the CDR3 is 13 residues. V lost 5 bases and J lost 9, with 14 bases in between. Germline loops: CDR1 LNHDA, CDR2 SQIVND (reference sequence). The whole variable domain, remainder taken from reference TRBV19 and TRBJ2-1, is DGGITQSPKYLFRKEGQNVTLSCEQNLNHDAMYWYRQDPGQGLRLIYYSQIVNDFQKGDIAEGYSVSREKKESFPLTVTSAQKNPTAFYLCASSQSGEGEQFFGPGTRLTVL.

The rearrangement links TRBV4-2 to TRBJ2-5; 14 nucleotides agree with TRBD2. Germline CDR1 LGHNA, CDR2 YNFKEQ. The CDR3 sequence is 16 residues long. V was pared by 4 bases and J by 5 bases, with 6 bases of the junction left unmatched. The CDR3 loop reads CASSRRLAGGRETQYF. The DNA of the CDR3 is TGTGCCAGCAGCCGAAGACTAGCGGGGGGGCGGGAGACCCAGTACTTC.

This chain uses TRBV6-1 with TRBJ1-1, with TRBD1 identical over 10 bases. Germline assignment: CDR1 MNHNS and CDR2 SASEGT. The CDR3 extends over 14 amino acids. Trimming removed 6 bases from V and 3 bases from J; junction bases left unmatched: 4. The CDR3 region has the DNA TGTGCCAGCAGAACGGGACAGGGGTACACTGAAGCTTTCTTT. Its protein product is CASRTGQGYTEAFF.